This is a list of T cell receptor beta chains from one sample in a study of vaccination effects on CD4 cells after COVID-19. These receptors are not linked to any known antigen. Clones were sequenced by immunoSEQ multiplex PCR, and TCRdb holds only the in-frame ones, with some missing. Altogether around 56,000 clones are present, 60% to 85% being singletons, with the ten largest covering approximately 2.8%. The sample in question was CD4+ T cells from PBMCs cultured without peptide, obtained before COVID-19 vaccination. Receptors were obtained from a human donor who received a COVID-19 vaccine. CDR3s include the opening cysteine and the closing phenylalanine or tryptophan. Each record gives: CDR3 protein, clone size, J gene, V gene. The listing skips clone size in some rows; elsewhere it reads once, few, many or a size class.

CDR3 protein: CASSIFRGNTEAFF; clone size: -; J gene: TRBJ1-1; V gene: TRBV19
CDR3 protein: CASSSTGGSGNTIYF; clone size: -; J gene: TRBJ1-3; V gene: TRBV5-1
CDR3 protein: CASSLGATNTEAFF; clone size: -; J gene: TRBJ1-1; V gene: TRBV5-1
CDR3 protein: CASSLLGGTEAFF; clone size: -; J gene: TRBJ1-1; V gene: TRBV19
CDR3 protein: CATISPPSSVGYGYTF; clone size: -; J gene: TRBJ1-2; V gene: TRBV2
CDR3 protein: CASSQEVTQGKTQYF; clone size: -; J gene: TRBJ2-5; V gene: TRBV3-1/TRBV3-2
CDR3 protein: CASSPGTRRRQFF; clone size: -; J gene: TRBJ2-1; V gene: TRBV12-3/TRBV12-4
CDR3 protein: CASSFGQFENGYTF; clone size: few; J gene: TRBJ1-2; V gene: TRBV5-1
CDR3 protein: CASSPGVGSSGANVLTF; clone size: -; J gene: TRBJ2-6; V gene: TRBV19
CDR3 protein: CASSLLGSGEEAFF; clone size: -; J gene: TRBJ1-1; V gene: TRBV5-1
CDR3 protein: CASSLNSGNTIYF; clone size: -; J gene: TRBJ1-3; V gene: TRBV7-2
CDR3 protein: CAMRGGGSSGANVLTF; clone size: -; J gene: TRBJ2-6; V gene: TRBV5-4
CDR3 protein: CASSLVGDPADTQYF; clone size: -; J gene: TRBJ2-3; V gene: TRBV5-1
CDR3 protein: CASSSAPGLAPTDTQYF; clone size: -; J gene: TRBJ2-3; V gene: TRBV5-4
CDR3 protein: CASSGDGGMNTEAFF; clone size: -; J gene: TRBJ1-1; V gene: TRBV5-6
CDR3 protein: CASSLTIMNTEAFF; clone size: -; J gene: TRBJ1-1; V gene: TRBV27
CDR3 protein: CATSREGVAEGEQFF; clone size: once; J gene: TRBJ2-1; V gene: TRBV15
CDR3 protein: CASSRDRALNTEAFF; clone size: -; J gene: TRBJ1-1; V gene: TRBV19
CDR3 protein: CATRGTANSPLHF; clone size: once; J gene: TRBJ1-6; V gene: TRBV24-1
CDR3 protein: CASSSTTGNTEAFF; clone size: few; J gene: TRBJ1-1; V gene: TRBV7-3